This T cell receptor (beta chain) was profiled in a study of blood T cell repertoires in COVID-19. The CDR3 totals 18 residues. Germline V gives CDR1 MNHEY, CDR2 SVGEGT. The ends lost 6 bases at V and 6 bases at J; junction bases unmatched: 16. Sequencing was performed with immunoSEQ multiplex PCR; in TCRdb, only in-frame clones are kept and a portion is missing. The data hold 130,000 or so clones, with more than 70% observed a single time. This chain joins TRBV6-2 or TRBV6-3 and TRBJ2-1, with 11 bases matching TRBD2. Sequencing was carried out using peripheral blood. The TCR comes from a man older than 75 with active or convalescent COVID-19. CDR3 DNA: TGTGCCAGCAGCCCCGGACTAGCGGGTGCCGTCCCCTTCAATGAGCAGTTCTTC. This codes for CASSPGLAGAVPFNEQFF.